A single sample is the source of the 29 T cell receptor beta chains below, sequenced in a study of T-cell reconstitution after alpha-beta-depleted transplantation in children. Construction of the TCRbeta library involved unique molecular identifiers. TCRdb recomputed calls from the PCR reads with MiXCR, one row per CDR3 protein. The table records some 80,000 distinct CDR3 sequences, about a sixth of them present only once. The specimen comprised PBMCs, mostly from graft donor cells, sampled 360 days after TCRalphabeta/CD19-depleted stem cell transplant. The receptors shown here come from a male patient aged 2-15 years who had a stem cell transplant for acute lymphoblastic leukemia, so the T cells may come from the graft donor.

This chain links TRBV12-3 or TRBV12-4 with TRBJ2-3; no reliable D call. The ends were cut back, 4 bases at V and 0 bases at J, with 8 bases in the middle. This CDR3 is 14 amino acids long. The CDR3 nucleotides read TGTGCCAGCAGTTCAAAGGTCAGCACAGATACGCAGTATTTT. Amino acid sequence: CASSSKVSTDTQYF.

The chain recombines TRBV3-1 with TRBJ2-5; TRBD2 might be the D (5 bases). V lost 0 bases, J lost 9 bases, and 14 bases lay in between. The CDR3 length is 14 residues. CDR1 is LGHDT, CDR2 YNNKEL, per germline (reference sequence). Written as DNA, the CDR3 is TGTGCCAGCAGCCAAGATCCGGGAAGCAAACCCCAGTACTTC. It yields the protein CASSQDPGSKPQYF.

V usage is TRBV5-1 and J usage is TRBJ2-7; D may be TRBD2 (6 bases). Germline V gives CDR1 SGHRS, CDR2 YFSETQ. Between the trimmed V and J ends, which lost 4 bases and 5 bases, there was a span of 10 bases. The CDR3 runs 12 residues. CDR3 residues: CASSEGLNEQYF. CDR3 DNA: TGCGCCAGCAGCGAGGGACTGAACGAGCAGTACTTC.

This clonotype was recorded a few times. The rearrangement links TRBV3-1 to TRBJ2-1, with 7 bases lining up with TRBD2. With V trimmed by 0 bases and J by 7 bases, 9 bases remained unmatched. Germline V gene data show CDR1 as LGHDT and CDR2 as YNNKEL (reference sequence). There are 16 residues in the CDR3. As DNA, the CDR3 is TGTGCCAGCAGCCAAGACCGGGGGGAGAGGTCGAATGAGCAGTTCTTC. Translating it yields CASSQDRGERSNEQFF.

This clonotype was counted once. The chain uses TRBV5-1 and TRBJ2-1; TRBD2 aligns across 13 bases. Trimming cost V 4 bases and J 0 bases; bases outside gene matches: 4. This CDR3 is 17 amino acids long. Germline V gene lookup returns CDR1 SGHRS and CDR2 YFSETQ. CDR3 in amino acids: CASSIGLAGASYNEQFF. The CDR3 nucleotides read TGCGCCAGCAGCATAGGACTAGCGGGAGCCTCCTACAATGAGCAGTTCTTC.

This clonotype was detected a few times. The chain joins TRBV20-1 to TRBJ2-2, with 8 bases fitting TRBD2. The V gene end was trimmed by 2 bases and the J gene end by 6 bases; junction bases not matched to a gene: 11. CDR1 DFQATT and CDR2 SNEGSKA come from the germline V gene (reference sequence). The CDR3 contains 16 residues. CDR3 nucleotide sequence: TGCAGTGCTAGACCCATGGGGCGGGAGGTCTCCGGGGAGCTGTTTTTT. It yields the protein CSARPMGREVSGELFF.

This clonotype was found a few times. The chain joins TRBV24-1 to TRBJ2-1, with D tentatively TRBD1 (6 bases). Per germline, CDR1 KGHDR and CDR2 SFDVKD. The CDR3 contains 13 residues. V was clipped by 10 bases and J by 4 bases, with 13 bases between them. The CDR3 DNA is TGTGCCACTTCCGGGACACCTTACAATGAGCAGTTCTTC. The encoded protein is CATSGTPYNEQFF.

The CDR3 DNA reads as TGTGCCAGCAGCTTCAGACAGACCCTAAATTCACCCCTCCACTTT. Protein: CASSFRQTLNSPLHF. The chain couples TRBV5-6 to TRBJ1-6, with a tentative D call TRBD1 (5 bases). V lost 2 bases, J lost 7 bases, and 13 bases lay in between. Germline CDR1 and CDR2: SGHDT and YYEEEE. CDR3 length equals 15 residues.

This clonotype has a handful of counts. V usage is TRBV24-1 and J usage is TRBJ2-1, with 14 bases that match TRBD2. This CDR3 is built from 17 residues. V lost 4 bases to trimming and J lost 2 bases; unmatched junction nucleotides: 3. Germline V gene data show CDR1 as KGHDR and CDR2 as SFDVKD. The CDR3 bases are TGTGCCACCAGTGACAGGACTAGCGGGAGGCCCTACAATGAGCAGTTCTTC. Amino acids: CATSDRTSGRPYNEQFF.

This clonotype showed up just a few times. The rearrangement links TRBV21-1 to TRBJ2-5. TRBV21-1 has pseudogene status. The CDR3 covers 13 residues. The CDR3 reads CASSKPCQETQYF. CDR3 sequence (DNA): TGTGCCAGCAGCAAACCGTGTCAAGAGACCCAGTACTTC.

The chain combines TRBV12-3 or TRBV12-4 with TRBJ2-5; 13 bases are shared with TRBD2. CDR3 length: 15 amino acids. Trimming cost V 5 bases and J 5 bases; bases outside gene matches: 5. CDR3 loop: CASSPELAGGETQYF. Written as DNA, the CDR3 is TGTGCCAGCAGTCCCGAACTAGCGGGAGGGGAGACCCAGTACTTC.

As DNA, the CDR3 is TGTGCCAGCAGACCACCTTTTCTGCGGGGTAGCACAGATACGCAGTATTTT. This sequence encodes CASRPPFLRGSTDTQYF. This sequence joins TRBV27 and TRBJ2-3; maybe TRBD2 (6 bases). V was pared by 6 bases and J by 0 bases, with 19 bases between. The CDR3 is 17 residues long. Germline V gene sequence: CDR1 MNHEY, CDR2 SMNVEV (reference sequence).

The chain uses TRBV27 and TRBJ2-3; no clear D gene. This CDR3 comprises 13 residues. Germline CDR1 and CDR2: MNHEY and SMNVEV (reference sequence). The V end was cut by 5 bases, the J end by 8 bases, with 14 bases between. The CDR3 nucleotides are TGTGCCAGCAGTCCGACCAACCAGGCTACGCAGTATTTT. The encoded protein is CASSPTNQATQYF.

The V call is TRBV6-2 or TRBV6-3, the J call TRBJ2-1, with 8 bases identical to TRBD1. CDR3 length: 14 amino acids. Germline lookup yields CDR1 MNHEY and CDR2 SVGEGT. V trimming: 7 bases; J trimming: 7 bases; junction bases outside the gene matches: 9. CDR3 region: CASNDAGGWNEQFF. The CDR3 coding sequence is TGTGCCAGCAACGATGCAGGGGGCTGGAATGAGCAGTTCTTC.

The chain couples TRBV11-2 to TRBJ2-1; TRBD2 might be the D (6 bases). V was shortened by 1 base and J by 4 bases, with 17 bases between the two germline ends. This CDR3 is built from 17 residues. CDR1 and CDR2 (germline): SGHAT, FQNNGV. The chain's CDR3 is CASSLGRQRAGYNEQFF. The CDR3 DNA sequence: TGTGCCAGCAGCTTAGGGCGGCAGCGGGCGGGGTACAATGAGCAGTTCTTC.

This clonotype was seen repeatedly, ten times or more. Written as DNA, the CDR3 is TGTGCCAGCAGGGTGGACAGGGAAAACATTCAGTACTTC. Its translation is CASRVDRENIQYF. V and J are TRBV2 and TRBJ2-4, with TRBD1 matching 8 bases. Per germline, CDR1 SNHLY and CDR2 FYNNEI. J was trimmed by 5 bases and V by 6 bases; bases with no gene match: 3. This CDR3 is 13 amino acids long.

The CDR3 spells CASSKGRFLGTGELFF. CDR3 sequence (DNA): TGTGCCAGCAGCAAGGGACGATTCCTAGGGACCGGGGAGCTGTTTTTT. The chain employs TRBV14 and TRBJ2-2, with D tentatively TRBD1 or TRBD2 (5 bases each). CDR1 SGHDN and CDR2 FVKESK come from the germline V gene. This CDR3 is 16 amino acids long. V gave up 5 bases and J gave up 5 bases, with 18 bases separating them.

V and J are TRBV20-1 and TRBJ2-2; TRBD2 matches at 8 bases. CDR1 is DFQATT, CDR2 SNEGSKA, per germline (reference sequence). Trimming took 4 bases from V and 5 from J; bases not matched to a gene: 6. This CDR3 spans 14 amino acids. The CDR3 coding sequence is TGCAGTGCTACAGGACTAGCCCGAACCGGGGAGCTGTTTTTT. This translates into CSATGLARTGELFF.

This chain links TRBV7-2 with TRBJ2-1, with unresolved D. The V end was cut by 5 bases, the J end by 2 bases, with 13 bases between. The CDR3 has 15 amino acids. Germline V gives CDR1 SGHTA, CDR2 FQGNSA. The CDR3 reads CASSPTWAPYNEQFF. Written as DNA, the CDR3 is TGTGCCAGCAGCCCGACCTGGGCGCCCTACAATGAGCAGTTCTTC.

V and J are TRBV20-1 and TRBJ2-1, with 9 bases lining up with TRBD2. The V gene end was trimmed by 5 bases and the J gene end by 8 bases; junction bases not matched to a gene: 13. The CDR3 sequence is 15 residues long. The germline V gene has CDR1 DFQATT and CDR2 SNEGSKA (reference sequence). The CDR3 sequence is CSASRLRGRDYEQFF. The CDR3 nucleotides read TGCAGTGCTTCCCGACTTCGCGGGAGGGACTATGAGCAGTTCTTC.

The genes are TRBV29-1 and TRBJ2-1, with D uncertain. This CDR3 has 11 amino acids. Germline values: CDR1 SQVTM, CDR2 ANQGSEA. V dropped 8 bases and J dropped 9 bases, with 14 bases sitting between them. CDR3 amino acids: CSSSSQVEQFF. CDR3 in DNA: TGCAGCTCTTCGAGTCAGGTTGAGCAGTTCTTC.

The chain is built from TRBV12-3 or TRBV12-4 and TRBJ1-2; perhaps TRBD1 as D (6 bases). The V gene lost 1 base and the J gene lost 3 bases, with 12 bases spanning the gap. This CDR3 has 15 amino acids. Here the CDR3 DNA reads TGTGCCAGCAGTTTAGGAGTACAGGGTTACTATGGCTACACCTTC. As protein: CASSLGVQGYYGYTF.

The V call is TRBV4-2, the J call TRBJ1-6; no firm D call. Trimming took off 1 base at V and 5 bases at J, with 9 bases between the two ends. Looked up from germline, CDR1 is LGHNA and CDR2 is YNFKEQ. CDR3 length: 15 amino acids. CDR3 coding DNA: TGTGCCAGCAGCCAAGGTCGACCGAATAATTCACCCCTCCACTTT. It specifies CASSQGRPNNSPLHF.

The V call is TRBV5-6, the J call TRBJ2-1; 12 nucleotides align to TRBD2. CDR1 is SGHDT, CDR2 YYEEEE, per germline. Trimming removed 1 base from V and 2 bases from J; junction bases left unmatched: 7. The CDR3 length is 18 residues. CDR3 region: CASSLSSGRAWPYNEQFF. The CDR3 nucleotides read TGTGCCAGCAGCTTGTCTAGCGGGAGGGCCTGGCCCTACAATGAGCAGTTCTTC.

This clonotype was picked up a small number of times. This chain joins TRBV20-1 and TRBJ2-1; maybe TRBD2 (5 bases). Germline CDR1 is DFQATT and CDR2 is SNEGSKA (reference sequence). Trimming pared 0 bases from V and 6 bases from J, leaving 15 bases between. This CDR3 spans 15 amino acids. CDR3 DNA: TGCAGTGCTAGAGATGTGGGAGAATTTTTCAATGAGCAGTTCTTC. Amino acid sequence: CSARDVGEFFNEQFF.

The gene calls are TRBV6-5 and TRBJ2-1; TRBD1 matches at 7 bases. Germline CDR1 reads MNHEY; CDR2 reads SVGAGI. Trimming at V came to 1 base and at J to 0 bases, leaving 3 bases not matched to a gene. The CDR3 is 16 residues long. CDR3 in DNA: TGTGCCAGCAGTTACTGGCAGGGGGTCTCCTACAATGAGCAGTTCTTC. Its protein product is CASSYWQGVSYNEQFF.

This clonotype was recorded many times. In DNA, the CDR3 is TGTGCCAGCAGCCCGAGGGTCGGCTATGAGCAGTTCTTC. Encoded protein: CASSPRVGYEQFF. The chain joins TRBV11-2 to TRBJ2-1; TRBD2 might be the D (5 bases). This CDR3 region has 13 residues. Germline V gives CDR1 SGHAT, CDR2 FQNNGV. The V end was cut by 5 bases, the J end by 8 bases, with 13 bases between.

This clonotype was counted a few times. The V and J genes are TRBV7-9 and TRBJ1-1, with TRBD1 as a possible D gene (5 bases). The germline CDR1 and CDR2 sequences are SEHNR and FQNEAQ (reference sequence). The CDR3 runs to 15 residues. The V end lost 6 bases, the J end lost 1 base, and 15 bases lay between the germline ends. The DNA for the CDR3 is TGTGCCAGCAGATCCCGGGCAGGGCGGAACACTGAAGCTTTCTTT. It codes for CASRSRAGRNTEAFF.

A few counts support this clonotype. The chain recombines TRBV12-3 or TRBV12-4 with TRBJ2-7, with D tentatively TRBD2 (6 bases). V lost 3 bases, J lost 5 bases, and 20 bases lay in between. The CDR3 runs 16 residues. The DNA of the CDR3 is TGTGCCAGCAGTTTTGCGGGACCCCTGTGGGGGAACGAGCAGTACTTC. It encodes CASSFAGPLWGNEQYF.